The 20 T cell receptor beta chains listed next were all sequenced from one sample in a study of T-cell reconstitution after alpha-beta-depleted transplantation in children. Unique molecular identifiers were incorporated when the TCRbeta library was constructed. TCRdb used MiXCR to reprocess the PCR reads, holding one entry per CDR3 protein. This sample has about 9,200 distinct CDR3 sequences; approximately 15% occur once, and the top ten carry 53%. The sample here was PBMCs, mostly from graft donor cells, taken 60 days after TCRalphabeta/CD19-depleted stem cell transplant. These receptors were obtained from a male patient younger than 18 who had a stem cell transplant for acute lymphoblastic leukemia, so the T cells may come from the graft donor.

This sequence joins TRBV2 and TRBJ2-1; maybe TRBD2 (6 bases). The CDR3 has 14 amino acids. The V end was cut by 7 bases, the J end by 5 bases, with 15 bases between. Looked up from germline, CDR1 is SNHLY and CDR2 is FYNNEI. This chain's CDR3 is CASMRGRPNNEQFF. The CDR3 bases are TGTGCCAGCATGAGAGGGAGGCCCAACAATGAGCAGTTCTTC.

This clonotype was recorded once. This chain uses TRBV9 with TRBJ1-2; D unclear. Germline CDR1 and CDR2: SGDLS and YYNGEE. Trimming cost V 4 bases and J 8 bases, with 18 bases left between them. The CDR3 totals 14 residues. This CDR3 is CASSTSGSWVGYTF. CDR3 in DNA: TGTGCCAGCAGCACCTCCGGGAGCTGGGTAGGCTACACCTTC.

This clonotype was seen ten or more times. J is TRBJ2-1 and V is TRBV24-1, with TRBD1 identical over 10 bases. The CDR3 extends over 15 amino acids. V gave up 5 bases and J gave up 14 bases; unmatched junction bases: 14. Germline V gives CDR1 KGHDR, CDR2 SFDVKD. As DNA, the CDR3 is TGTGCCACCAGTGGCGACAGGGGGCAAATCATTGGGGAGTTCTTC. Protein sequence: CATSGDRGQIIGEFF.

The rearrangement uses TRBV5-1 and TRBJ2-3; the D gene is possibly TRBD1 (6 bases). Germline values: CDR1 SGHRS, CDR2 YFSETQ. Trimming left V 5 bases short and J 4 bases short, with 35 bases between. The CDR3 extends over 21 amino acids. CDR3 bases: TGCGCCAGCAGTTTCCCTGTAGGGGGAGCGAGGTATTCCCCCGTGTCAGATACGCAGTATTTT. Protein product: CASSFPVGGARYSPVSDTQYF.

Ten or more counts support this clonotype. The chain employs TRBV27 and TRBJ1-2, with unresolved D. CDR3 length equals 13 residues. Trimming pared 3 bases from V and 7 bases from J, leaving 12 bases between. Germline V gives CDR1 MNHEY, CDR2 SMNVEV (reference sequence). The CDR3 sequence is CASSFTSLGGYTF. CDR3 nucleotides: TGTGCCAGCAGTTTTACATCCTTGGGTGGCTACACCTTC.

The sample holds many counts of this clonotype. The chain combines TRBV4-2 with TRBJ2-5, with D possibly being TRBD1 (5 bases). V lost 1 base, J lost 5 bases, and 14 bases lay in between. The CDR3 is 15 residues long. Germline CDR1 reads LGHNA; CDR2 reads YNFKEQ. The CDR3 region has the DNA TGTGCCAGCAGCCAAGGGTCAGGCCCAGGGGAGACCCAGTACTTC. As protein: CASSQGSGPGETQYF.

This clonotype showed up many times. The chain joins TRBV11-1 to TRBJ2-6; 7 bases fit TRBD1. With V trimmed by 0 bases and J by 2 bases, 7 bases remained unmatched. Germline values: CDR1 SGHAT, CDR2 FQDESV (reference sequence). CDR3 size: 18 residues. The CDR3 DNA reads as TGTGCCAGCAGCTTAGCGCACAGGGGTCTGACTGGGGCCAACGTCCTGACTTTC. Protein sequence: CASSLAHRGLTGANVLTF.

This clonotype was picked up many times. This chain joins TRBV27 and TRBJ1-2, with a weak D call TRBD1 (6 bases). Trimming took off 6 bases at V and 0 bases at J, with 17 bases between the two ends. This CDR3 spans 16 amino acids. CDR1 and CDR2 (germline): MNHEY, SMNVEV (reference sequence). DNA of the CDR3: TGTGCCAGCAGGTCTACAGGGTATTTAGCTAACTATGGCTACACCTTC. Encoded protein: CASRSTGYLANYGYTF.

There are many counts of this clonotype. The V and J genes are TRBV5-1 and TRBJ1-1, with TRBD1 matching 7 bases. The germline CDR1 and CDR2 sequences are SGHRS and YFSETQ. CDR3 length: 13 residues. The ends lost 0 bases at V and 5 bases at J; junction bases unmatched: 1. The CDR3 nucleotides are TGCGCCAGCAGCTTGGAACAGGGGACTGAAGCTTTCTTT. This translates into CASSLEQGTEAFF.

This clonotype appeared many times. CDR3 sequence reads: CASSVGSYEQYF. DNA of the CDR3: TGTGCCAGCAGCGTTGGTTCCTACGAGCAGTACTTC. V usage is TRBV5-5 and J usage is TRBJ2-7, with D uncertain. The CDR3 has 12 amino acids. The germline V gene has CDR1 SGHKS and CDR2 YYEKEE (reference sequence). The V and J ends lost 4 bases and 1 base respectively, with 6 bases between them.

This clonotype was seen many times. The rearrangement uses TRBV7-9 and TRBJ1-1, with a possible D match to TRBD1 (5 bases). CDR3 length: 14 amino acids. Trimming left V 5 bases short and J 3 bases short, with 13 bases between. Per the germline V gene, CDR1 is SEHNR and CDR2 is FQNEAQ (reference sequence). CDR3 loop: CASSGFTRDTEAFF. In DNA, the CDR3 is TGTGCCAGCAGCGGTTTTACCAGGGACACTGAAGCTTTCTTT.

This clonotype has a count of ten or more. Here the CDR3 reads CSASTGTGGQPQHF. In DNA form, the CDR3 reads TGCAGTGCTTCAACCGGGACGGGGGGGCAGCCCCAGCATTTT. The rearrangement uses TRBV20-1 and TRBJ1-5; tentative D call: TRBD1 (5 bases). This CDR3 spans 14 amino acids. The germline V gene has CDR1 DFQATT and CDR2 SNEGSKA (reference sequence). Between the trimmed V and J ends, which lost 5 bases and 7 bases, there was a span of 18 bases.

Relative to its sample, this clonotype is medium-sized. This chain connects TRBV7-9 to TRBJ1-1; possible D gene TRBD1, 5 bases. V lost 1 base, J lost 5 bases, and 20 bases lay in between. CDR3 length equals 17 residues. Germline CDR1 reads SEHNR; CDR2 reads FQNEAQ (reference sequence). The CDR3 DNA reads TGTGCCAGCAGCTTAGAAGGGGACCGCCCAAGGGAGACTGAAGCTTTCTTT. The encoded protein is CASSLEGDRPRETEAFF.

This clonotype was seen repeatedly, ten times or more. V and J are TRBV24-1 and TRBJ2-2; 12 nucleotides agree with TRBD1. Germline V lookup: CDR1 KGHDR, CDR2 SFDVKD. The ends lost 2 bases at V and 0 bases at J; junction bases unmatched: 3. The CDR3 extends over 18 amino acids. For the CDR3, the DNA is TGTGCCACCAGTGATTCCCGGGACAGGGGGCCGAACACCGGGGAGCTGTTTTTT. This encodes CATSDSRDRGPNTGELFF.

This clonotype showed up many times. The chain has TRBV10-3 and TRBJ2-2; D could derive from TRBD1 or TRBD2 (6 bases each). CDR1 ENHRY and CDR2 SYGVKD come from the germline V gene. V lost 8 bases and J lost 1, with 11 bases in between. This CDR3 comprises 14 residues. The CDR3 coding sequence is TGTGCCATCCGGGGGCGGGAGAACACCGGGGAGCTGTTTTTT. Amino acid sequence: CAIRGRENTGELFF.

The V and J genes are TRBV27 and TRBJ2-1, with 14 nucleotides matching TRBD2. The CDR3 totals 21 residues. Germline trimming cut 7 bases from V and 10 bases from J; bases unmatched to any gene: 27. Looked up from germline, CDR1 is MNHEY and CDR2 is SMNVEV (reference sequence). As DNA, the CDR3 is TGTGCCAGCATACTAAGAAGGACAGCCGGGACTAGCGGGAGTCTCAAGGACGAGCAGTTCTTC. Translation gives CASILRRTAGTSGSLKDEQFF.

The sample holds many counts of this clonotype. This chain connects TRBV7-9 to TRBJ2-1; TRBD2 is a possible D gene (6 bases). Germline values: CDR1 SEHNR, CDR2 FQNEAQ (reference sequence). CDR3 length equals 15 residues. V was clipped by 3 bases and J by 3 bases, with 12 bases between them. The CDR3: CASSFMRDSYNEQFF. The DNA for the CDR3 is TGTGCCAGCAGCTTCATGCGGGATAGCTACAATGAGCAGTTCTTC. The full variable domain, its missing parts supplied by reference TRBV7-9 and TRBJ2-1, is DTGVSQNPRHKITKRGQNVTFRCDPISEHNRLYWYRQTLGQGPEFLTYFQNEAQLEKSRLLSDRFSAERPKGSFSTLEIQRTEQGDSAMYLCASSFMRDSYNEQFFGPGTRLTVL.

There are many counts of this clonotype. The chain has TRBV6-5 and TRBJ1-2, with D hard to call. CDR3 size: 11 residues. V lost 5 bases to trimming and J lost 4 bases, with 5 bases between them. The germline CDR1 and CDR2 sequences are MNHEY and SVGAGI. In DNA, the CDR3 is TGTGCCAGCAGTGGCGGCTATGGCTACACCTTC. Its protein is CASSGGYGYTF.

This clonotype was seen once. The chain uses TRBV5-1 and TRBJ2-1, with D perhaps matching TRBD2 (5 bases). CDR1 and CDR2 from the germline V gene are SGHRS and YFSETQ. Trimming removed 3 bases from V and 8 bases from J, with 12 bases in between. The CDR3 is 13 residues long. In DNA, the CDR3 is TGCGCCAGCAGCTATACTAGTAACTATGAGCAGTTCTTC. Protein: CASSYTSNYEQFF.

This clonotype occurred many times. This CDR3 is CSATIDRSNQPQHF. The DNA of the CDR3 is TGCAGTGCTACAATAGACAGGAGCAATCAGCCCCAGCATTTT. The J gene is TRBJ1-5, the V gene TRBV20-1; maybe TRBD1 (6 bases). Trimming stripped 4 bases from V and 1 base from J, with 11 bases between. CDR3 length: 14 amino acids. Germline CDR1 reads DFQATT; CDR2 reads SNEGSKA (reference sequence).